The 8 T cell receptor beta chains listed next were all sequenced from one sample in a study of monozygotic twins with inflammatory bowel disease (dated by TCRdb to the late 2010s). The library was obtained by 5' RACE. For sequencing, an Illumina HiSeq 2500 was employed. Each CDR3 protein sequence appears as one entry after TCRdb reprocessed the reads, and no DNA is included. The sample table on file contains 150,000 or so distinct CDR3 sequences. The top ten clones comprise around 7% of the sample. The sample was blood. These receptors all stem from a human donor with ulcerative colitis or Crohn's disease, or a healthy co-twin of an affected twin (not recorded which).

V is TRBV7-6 and J is TRBJ2-1; TCRdb lists TRBD1, though no DNA is available to test this call. CDR3 size: 14 residues. CDR1 is SGHVS and CDR2 is FNYEAQ in the germline V gene. CDR3 residues: CASSLTDSYNEQFF. The variable domain in full, with the rest retrieved from reference TRBV7-6 and TRBJ2-1, is GAGVSQSPRYKVTKRGQDVALRCDPISGHVSLYWYRQALGQGPEFLTYFNYEAQQDKSGLPNDRFSAERPEGSISTLTIQRTEQRDSAMYRCASSLTDSYNEQFFGPGTRLTVL.

The genes are TRBV12-3 or TRBV12-4 and TRBJ1-1; TCRdb designates TRBD1, a call that cannot be tested without DNA. This CDR3 has 15 residues. The CDR3 here is CASSLSGAVGPEAFF.

The CDR3 loop is CASSLKVTGELFF. V is TRBV7-2 and J is TRBJ2-2. CDR1 is SGHTA and CDR2 is FQGNSA in the germline V gene. This CDR3 comprises 13 residues.

The chain links TRBV20-1 to TRBJ2-1; without DNA, the TCRdb call of TRBD2 cannot be checked. This CDR3 region has 15 residues. Per germline, CDR1 DFQATT and CDR2 SNEGSKA (reference sequence). The CDR3 is CSARVPGLAYNEQFF.

The chain combines TRBV3-1 with TRBJ2-1. The CDR3 is made up of 14 amino acids. Germline CDR1 and CDR2: LGHDT and YNNKEL (reference sequence). CDR3 amino acids: CASSQISGYNEQFF.

The V and J genes are TRBV30 and TRBJ2-3; TCRdb lists TRBD1, though no DNA is available to test this call. This CDR3 has 14 residues. The germline CDR1 and CDR2 sequences are GTSNPN and SVGIG (reference sequence). The CDR3 here is CAWSVTGAPDTQYF.

The chain is built from TRBV20-1 and TRBJ1-5; TCRdb calls TRBD1, which cannot be checked without DNA. Germline V gene sequence: CDR1 DFQATT, CDR2 SNEGSKA (reference sequence). This CDR3 region has 14 residues. This CDR3 reads CSAKPGQPNQPQHF.

The CDR3 is CASSSSVGTGFFNSGANVLTF. This sequence joins TRBV11-2 and TRBJ2-6; TCRdb returns TRBD1, unconfirmable since there is no DNA. The CDR3 totals 21 residues. CDR1 and CDR2 (germline): SGHAT, FQNNGV.